This T cell receptor (beta chain) was found in a study of blood T cells in healthy people across ages. Together with a sample-barcoded 5' primer, a J-beta primer mix was included in a second PCR lasting about 7 to 12 cycles. TCRdb reprocessed the 5' RACE reads via MiXCR and lists one record per CDR3 protein. Altogether more than 600,000 distinct CDR3 sequences are present, about 25% being singletons, with the ten largest covering 9.4%. CDR1 and CDR2 from the germline V gene are MNHEY and SMNVEV (reference sequence). V lost 0 bases and J lost 0; bases outside the gene matches: 1. This CDR3 has 17 amino acids. These same records also appear under a second study, on T cells of mothers and their children.

The sequence was obtained from a boy between 5 and 17 years old in good health. The specimen was blood. The chain carries TRBV27 and TRBJ2-1, with 11 bases aligning to TRBD2. The CDR3 nucleotides are TGTGCCAGCAGTTTATCGGGACTAGCGGCCTCCTACAATGAGCAGTTCTTC. Its translation is CASSLSGLAASYNEQFF.